These T cell receptor beta chains were read from a single sample in a study of vaccination and CD4 T cells after COVID-19. TCRdb re-derived calls from the PCR reads in MiXCR, one entry per CDR3 protein. The sample lists roughly 7,300 distinct CDR3 sequences, 66% seen once, with 22% in the top ten. No antigens are known for them. The source material was CD4+ T cells from blood, cultured in vitro. These receptors were obtained from a human donor who had recovered from COVID-19. Both conserved end residues are part of each CDR3. D genes are given only for firm matches. Only some rows state a clone size, as once, few, many or a class for expanded clones.

TRBV6-5	TRBJ2-5	few	TRBD2	CASSYKRGGLLETQYF	TGTGCCAGCAGTTACAAGCGGGGGGGTTTATTGGAGACCCAGTACTTC
TRBV7-3	TRBJ2-5	NA	TRBD2	CASSLSSGEETQYF	TGTGCCAGCAGCTTATCTAGCGGGGAGGAGACCCAGTACTTC
TRBV11-3	TRBJ2-1	NA	TRBD1	CASSHFLGDSSYNEQFF	TGTGCCAGCAGCCATTTCCTTGGGGACAGCTCCTACAATGAGCAGTTCTTC
TRBV27	TRBJ1-2	few	TRBD1	CASSKLRTGDLRLGYTF	TGTGCCAGCAGTAAACTCAGGACAGGGGACCTACGACTTGGCTACACCTTC
TRBV6-1	TRBJ1-6	few	NA	CASSPSYRAGRKGSPLHF	TGTGCCAGCAGCCCCAGCTACCGAGCAGGGAGGAAAGGTTCACCCCTCCACTTT
TRBV11-2	TRBJ1-2	NA	TRBD1	CASSQRTGGDYGYTF	TGTGCCAGCAGCCAACGGACAGGGGGGGACTATGGCTACACCTTC
TRBV7-9	TRBJ2-3	NA	NA	CASSRGGIGTDTQYF	TGTGCCAGCAGCCGCGGCGGGATCGGAACAGATACGCAGTATTTT
TRBV6-4	TRBJ2-5	NA	TRBD1	CASSVLGDSKKETQYF	TGTGCCAGCAGTGTCTTAGGGGACAGCAAAAAAGAGACCCAGTACTTC
TRBV7-2	TRBJ1-5	NA	NA	CASSLRGGNQPQHF	TGTGCCAGCAGCTTGAGAGGGGGCAATCAGCCCCAGCATTTT
TRBV27	TRBJ2-7	once	TRBD1	CASSVKRTGIGYEQYF	TGTGCCAGCAGCGTGAAAAGGACAGGGATCGGTTACGAGCAGTACTTC
TRBV6-1	TRBJ2-3	NA	TRBD1	CASRTGGAYTQYF	TGTGCCAGCAGGACAGGGGGCGCTTATACGCAGTATTTT
TRBV7-9	TRBJ2-7	NA	NA	CASSLNIPGGEQYF	TGTGCCAGCAGCCTTAACATTCCAGGGGGGGAGCAGTACTTC
TRBV27	TRBJ1-3	NA	NA	CASRPGDGNTIYF	TGTGCCAGCAGGCCAGGGGATGGAAACACCATATATTTT
TRBV20-1	TRBJ2-7	NA	NA	CSAKKGRGGHEQYF	TGCAGTGCTAAGAAGGGCAGGGGGGGTCACGAGCAGTACTTC
TRBV20-1	TRBJ2-5	few	NA	CSARGPLAGGTQYF	TGCAGTGCTAGAGGGCCCTTAGCAGGAGGGACCCAGTACTTC
TRBV6-1	TRBJ1-2	NA	NA	CATTPNYGYTF	TGTGCCACGACACCCAACTATGGCTACACCTTC
TRBV7-2	TRBJ2-4	NA	TRBD2	CASSLGGSFQYF	TGTGCCAGCAGCTTGGGGGGGAGCTTTCAGTACTTC
TRBV6-5	TRBJ2-3	NA	NA	CASSYGNSGGDTQYF	TGTGCCAGCAGTTACGGAAATTCTGGAGGAGATACGCAGTATTTT
TRBV4-3	TRBJ1-5	once	NA	CASSQERGGRPQHF	TGCGCCAGCAGCCAAGAGAGGGGGGGGCGACCCCAGCATTTT
TRBV7-9	TRBJ1-1	once	NA	CASSLDSTEAFF	TGTGCCAGCAGCTTAGATTCCACTGAAGCTTTCTTT
TRBV7-2	TRBJ1-4	NA	TRBD1	CASRPGQGLELGEKLFF	TGTGCCAGCAGACCGGGACAGGGCCTGGAGCTTGGCGAAAAACTGTTTTTT
TRBV20-1	TRBJ2-3	NA	NA	CSASTPRYGSWTDTQYF	TGCAGTGCTAGTACTCCCCGGTACGGGAGCTGGACAGATACGCAGTATTTT
TRBV7-2	TRBJ1-1	once	TRBD1	CASSPRQGLTEAFF	TGTGCCAGCAGCCCTAGACAGGGGCTAACTGAAGCTTTCTTT
TRBV6-1	TRBJ1-5	NA	NA	CASSEEWHNQPQHF	TGTGCCAGCAGTGAAGAATGGCACAATCAGCCCCAGCATTTT
TRBV12-3/TRBV12-4	TRBJ1-5	NA	NA	CASSALWRGNQPQHF	TGTGCCAGCAGCGCACTGTGGAGAGGCAATCAGCCCCAGCATTTT
TRBV10-3	TRBJ1-2	NA	NA	CASTPGLTRGYTF	TGTGCCAGCACGCCCGGTCTTACGAGGGGCTACACCTTC
TRBV19	TRBJ2-2	NA	NA	CASSSHWRNTGELFF	TGTGCCAGTAGTTCCCACTGGCGGAACACCGGGGAGCTGTTTTTT
TRBV27	TRBJ2-7	NA	NA	CASTQWTISYEQYF	TGTGCCAGCACCCAGTGGACTATTTCCTACGAGCAGTACTTC
TRBV7-2	TRBJ2-1	few	TRBD2	CASSSTSGTSSNEQFF	TGTGCCAGCAGCAGCACTAGCGGTACCTCCTCCAATGAGCAGTTCTTC
TRBV7-2	TRBJ1-1	once	NA	CASSLAVGAVNGEAFF	TGTGCCAGCAGCTTAGCCGTAGGGGCGGTGAATGGTGAAGCTTTCTTT
TRBV21-1	TRBJ2-7	few	NA	CASSKQGLAGHYEQYF	TGTGCCAGCAGCAAGCAGGGACTAGCGGGCCACTACGAGCAGTACTTC
TRBV6-1	TRBJ2-2	NA	NA	CASSELTGGAGELFF	TGTGCCAGCAGTGAATTGACCGGAGGGGCCGGGGAGCTGTTTTTT
TRBV10-1	TRBJ1-1	NA	NA	CASRRQATEAFF	TGCGCCAGCAGAAGACAGGCCACTGAAGCTTTCTTT
TRBV6-1	TRBJ2-5	once	NA	CASSLRDTQTPETQYF	TGTGCCAGCAGTCTCCGGGACACACAAACTCCAGAGACCCAGTACTTC
TRBV25-1	TRBJ1-1	NA	NA	CASSENTEAFF	TGTGCCAGCAGTGAAAACACTGAAGCTTTCTTT
TRBV9	TRBJ1-4	NA	NA	CASSGQESAGEKLFF	TGTGCCAGCAGCGGACAGGAGTCAGCAGGGGAGAAACTGTTTTTT
TRBV7-2	TRBJ1-2	once	NA	CASSSNSYGYTF	TGTGCCAGCAGCTCAAACAGCTATGGCTACACCTTC
TRBV7-2	TRBJ2-7	NA	TRBD2	CASSLGVGGGTYEQYF	TGTGCCAGCAGCTTAGGGGTCGGCGGGGGGACCTACGAGCAGTACTTC
TRBV20-1	TRBJ1-2	NA	NA	CSARDPEGTYGYTF	TGCAGTGCTAGAGATCCCGAGGGGACCTATGGCTACACCTTC
TRBV6-5	TRBJ2-7	NA	TRBD2	CASSLASGGYEQYF	TGTGCCAGCAGTTTGGCTAGCGGGGGTTACGAGCAGTACTTC
TRBV6-2/TRBV6-3	TRBJ2-1	once	TRBD1	CASSLWTGGNNEQFF	TGTGCCAGCAGCCTCTGGACAGGGGGGAACAATGAGCAGTTCTTC
TRBV2	TRBJ1-2	NA	NA	CASRPFGVYGYTF	TGTGCCAGCAGACCCTTTGGGGTCTATGGCTACACCTTC
TRBV7-9	TRBJ2-1	NA	TRBD1	CASSDGTGGDEQFF	TGTGCCAGCAGCGACGGGACAGGGGGCGATGAGCAGTTCTTC
TRBV19	TRBJ2-2	medium-sized	TRBD1	CASSLDRINTGELFF	TGTGCCAGTAGTCTGGACAGGATTAACACCGGGGAGCTGTTTTTT
TRBV27	TRBJ2-3	NA	TRBD2	CASSTASLAGGGDTQYF	TGTGCCAGCAGCACAGCCTCACTAGCGGGGGGTGGAGATACGCAGTATTTT
TRBV24-1	TRBJ1-4	NA	NA	CATSDLRGLFF	TGTGCCACCAGTGACCTGAGGGGGCTGTTTTTT
TRBV20-1	TRBJ2-5	NA	NA	CSARVRGPWETQYF	TGCAGTGCTAGGGTCAGGGGTCCTTGGGAGACCCAGTACTTC
TRBV6-1	TRBJ2-7	NA	NA	CASSVKGGLAAYEQYF	TGTGCCAGCAGTGTTAAGGGGGGGCTAGCGGCCTACGAGCAGTACTTC
TRBV20-1	TRBJ1-5	NA	NA	CSAGQRLNQPQHF	TGCAGTGCTGGACAGAGACTAAATCAGCCCCAGCATTTT
TRBV4-1	TRBJ2-6	once	NA	CASSRNEGSGANVLTF	TGCGCCAGCAGCCGCAACGAGGGCTCTGGGGCCAACGTCCTGACTTTC